The entry below describes one T cell receptor (beta chain). J gave up 4 bases and V 5 bases, and 7 bases lay outside the gene matches. CDR3 length equals 15 residues. Germline CDR1 and CDR2: MNHNY and SVGAGI (reference sequence). This sample was taken from a study of cytomegalovirus exposure and HLA in healthy donors. The PCR used 60 Vbeta and 13 Jbeta primers. Sequencing was performed with immunoSEQ multiplex PCR; in TCRdb, only in-frame clones are kept and a portion is missing. Here the sample spans 150,000 to 200,000 clones, about three quarters being singletons. Sequenced input: PBMCs. The chain joins TRBV6-6 to TRBJ2-3, with TRBD1 matching over 9 bases. This TCR was recovered from a man between 45 and 60 years old in good health and CMV-seropositive. The CDR3 region is CASSGRTGEPDTQYF. The CDR3 DNA sequence: TGTGCCAGCAGTGGACGGACAGGGGAACCAGATACGCAGTATTTT.